The entry below gives a single TCR beta chain sequence along with its context. This clonotype came up many times. The specificity of this receptor is unknown. No per-base quality is available; no much larger clone lies one base away. This sample is part of a study of T cell repertoires in cytomegalovirus infection (dated by TCRdb to about 2019). For the wider study: The HLA type of each donor mattered for the analysis, because public TCR beta signatures pointed to carriage of CMV infection along with the matching HLA type.

Here is what the overall study found, with its caveats: Carriers of CMV infection plus the relevant HLA type were discriminated by the cumulative frequency of public TCR beta family members in the study cohort and in an independent approximately 400-donor cohort. In the ex vivo response, HLA-C-restricted CMV-specific TCR beta clonotypes were dominant, and in two of eight donors the single most frequent clonotype came from this HLA-C-restricted group.

The reads were generated on an Illumina HiSeq 1500. TCRdb cleaned the public reads at Q25 with fastp, built clones with MiXCR and kept in-frame beta chains. Rows are combined by CDR3 protein, so each entry shows the most common genes and DNA. This sample comprises approximately 140,000 distinct CDR3 sequences, about 10% of them detected only once. The ten largest clones take up roughly a tenth of the sample. Sequenced sample: PBMCs. This clonotype was obtained from a human donor in good health (CMV status not recorded). Some clones in this sample may be carry-over from other donors' samples.

The nucleotide sequence is given as TGTGCCAGCAGTTACCCCTTGGATAGCGGGTTCTACAATGAGCAGTTCTTC. Its protein product is CASSYPLDSGFYNEQFF. The rearranged segments are TRBV6-2 or TRBV6-3 and TRBJ2-1, with TRBD2 matching 7 junction bases. The CDR3 contains 17 residues, cysteine and phenylalanine counted. The read is trimmed to its CDR3 DNA, 51 bases read in frame from base 1. V lost 2 bases and J lost 3 bases, and the count of bases not matched to a germline gene is 10. Reading the germline V gene gives CDR1 MNHEY and CDR2 SVGEGT.